Reported below is one T cell receptor beta chain. Some clones are missing from TCRdb's copy, which holds only in-frame ones; the method was immunoSEQ multiplex PCR. Of around 5,700 clones listed, more than 75% are singletons. The data were taken from a study of T cell repertoires in ileal Crohn's disease. Between the trimmed V and J ends, which lost 2 bases and 11 bases, there was a span of 15 bases. CDR3 length: 13 amino acids. The V gene's germline CDR1 is WSHSY and CDR2 SAAADI. Lamina propria lymphocytes from surgical specimens were isolated on a density gradient before sorting. V and J are TRBV10-2 and TRBJ1-1; possible D gene TRBD1, 5 bases. This TCR derives from an adult with Crohn's disease. Some clones in this sample may be carry-over from other donors' samples. The sample taken for sequencing was CD4+ T cells from ileum. CDR3 in amino acids: CASSEGAFVGAFF. For the CDR3, the DNA is TGCGCCAGCAGTGAGGGGGCATTCGTGGGGGCTTTCTTT.